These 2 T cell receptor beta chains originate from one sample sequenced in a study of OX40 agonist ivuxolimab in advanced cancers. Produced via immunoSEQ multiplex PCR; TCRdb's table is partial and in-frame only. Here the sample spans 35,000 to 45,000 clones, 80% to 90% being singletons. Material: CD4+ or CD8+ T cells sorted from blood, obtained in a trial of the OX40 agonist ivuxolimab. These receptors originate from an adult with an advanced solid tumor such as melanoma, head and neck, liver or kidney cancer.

DNA for the CDR3: TGCGCCAGCAGCCACCGGAACCCCGATACGCAGTATTTT. Translating it yields CASSHRNPDTQYF. The chain recombines TRBV4-1 with TRBJ2-3; no firm D call. The CDR3 covers 13 residues. Trimming cost V 3 bases and J 6 bases, with 10 bases left between them. Per the germline V gene, CDR1 is MGHRA and CDR2 is YSYEKL.

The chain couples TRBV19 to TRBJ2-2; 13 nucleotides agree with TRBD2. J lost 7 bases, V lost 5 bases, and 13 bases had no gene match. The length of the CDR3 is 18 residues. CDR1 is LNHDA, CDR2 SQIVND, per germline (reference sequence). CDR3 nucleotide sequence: TGTGCCAGTAGTGGCAGACTAGCGGGAGGCCGATTCGGCGGGGAGCTGTTTTTT. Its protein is CASSGRLAGGRFGGELFF.